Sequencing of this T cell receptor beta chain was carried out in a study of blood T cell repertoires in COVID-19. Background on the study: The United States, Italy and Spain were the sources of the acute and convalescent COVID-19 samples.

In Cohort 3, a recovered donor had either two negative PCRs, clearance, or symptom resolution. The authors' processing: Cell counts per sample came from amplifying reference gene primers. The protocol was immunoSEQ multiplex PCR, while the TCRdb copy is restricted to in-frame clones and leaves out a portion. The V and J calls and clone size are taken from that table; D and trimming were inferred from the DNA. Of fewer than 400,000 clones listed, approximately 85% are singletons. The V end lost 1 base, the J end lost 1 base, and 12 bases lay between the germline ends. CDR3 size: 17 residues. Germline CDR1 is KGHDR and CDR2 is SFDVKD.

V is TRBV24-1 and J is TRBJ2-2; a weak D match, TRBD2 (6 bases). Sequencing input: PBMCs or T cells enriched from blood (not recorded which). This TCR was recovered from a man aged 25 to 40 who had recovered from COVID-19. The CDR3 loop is CATSDLRGGRNTGELFF. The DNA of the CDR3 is TGTGCCACCAGTGATTTACGGGGAGGAAGGAACACCGGGGAGCTGTTTTTT.